This TCR beta chain is drawn from a study of blood T cell repertoires in COVID-19. Measured with immunoSEQ multiplex PCR; TCRdb has only the in-frame clones, and not every one. The sample carries fewer than 350,000 clones, 70% to 90% recorded once. V was pared by 7 bases and J by 8 bases, with 14 bases between. The germline V gene encodes CDR1 MDHEN and CDR2 SYDVKM. This CDR3 has 13 residues. Seattle enrolled patients during active infection and tracked them longitudinally. The receptor was isolated from a woman under 40 with COVID-19, enrolled during active disease. The sequencing sample was made of peripheral blood. The rearrangement uses TRBV28 and TRBJ1-4; D unresolved. The DNA of the CDR3 is TGTGCCAGCACTAGGACTGTTCGCGAAAAACTGTTTTTT. It translates to CASTRTVREKLFF.